Listed here is a single TCR beta chain. This specimen comes from a study of blood T cell repertoires in COVID-19. Across the study: In each case, the material was cDNA or gDNA derived from T cells, B-cell-depleted T cells, or PBMCs.

Source study methods: Amplification with reference gene primers provided the estimates of nucleated cell counts. Data came from immunoSEQ multiplex PCR; TCRdb stores just in-frame clones and leaves some out. Clone size and V and J calls were adopted from that table, with D and trimming inferred from the DNA. The top ten hold 18% of the sample, which has over 200,000 clones, 85% seen once. Each participant's cohort was designated according to participant-reported clinical history. Trimming pared 2 bases from V and 3 bases from J, leaving 15 bases between. The CDR3 is made up of 16 amino acids. Germline V gives CDR1 MNHEY, CDR2 SVGAGI.

The receptor's source is a middle-aged man who had recovered from COVID-19. The source material was PBMCs or T cells enriched from blood (not recorded which). The rearrangement uses TRBV6-5 and TRBJ2-3; D is ambiguous. Here the CDR3 DNA reads TGTGCCAGCAGTTACGGGCTGATGGGTACTACAGATACGCAGTATTTT. Translation gives CASSYGLMGTTDTQYF.